This TCR beta chain was identified in a study of T-cell reconstitution after alpha-beta-depleted transplantation in children. This clonotype appeared a few times. Unique molecular identifiers were built into the TCRbeta library. TCRdb fed the PCR reads into MiXCR, producing one record per CDR3 protein. The table shows around 530,000 distinct CDR3 sequences, with about 33% occurring only once. The germline V gene has CDR1 DFQATT and CDR2 SNEGSKA (reference sequence). This CDR3 comprises 14 residues. V was pared by 6 bases and J by 5 bases, with 13 bases of the junction left unmatched. This rearrangement joins TRBV20-1 to TRBJ2-7; 7 bases map to TRBD1. This receptor was taken from a human donor who donated a stem cell graft to a child with aplastic anemia. The starting material was PBMCs from the stem cell graft donor, obtained from the stem cell graft. CDR3 protein: CSAGLTGNNDEQYF. The CDR3 DNA follows: TGCAGTGCCGGATTGACAGGGAATAACGACGAGCAGTACTTC.